The clone carrying this T cell receptor (beta chain) was counted only a few times. Its antigen is not known. A library of TCRbeta sequences, prepared with unique molecular identifiers, was generated. TCRdb re-analysed the PCR reads in MiXCR, keeping a single row per CDR3 protein. The table lists around 270,000 distinct CDR3 sequences, around 9.1% of them singletons, with 7.5% in the top ten. These data originate in a study of T-cell reconstitution after alpha-beta-depleted transplantation in children. Study results and caveats: About two months after transplant, alpha-beta T cells reportedly came from several hundred expanded graft clones. Several patients had high TCRbeta diversity at day 60; it came from surviving recipient T cells and thymic progenitors. Newly generated T cells supplied most T-cell counts and diversity one year post-transplant.

CDR1 is SGHTA and CDR2 is FQGNSA in the germline V gene. The CDR3 runs 15 residues. V lost 5 bases, J lost 0 bases, and 14 bases lay in between. The chain carries TRBV7-2 and TRBJ2-7, with a possible D match to TRBD1 (6 bases). Source: PBMCs, taken before TCRalphabeta/CD19-depleted stem cell transplant. This receptor was obtained from a boy younger than two with acute myeloid leukemia, due to receive a stem cell transplant. CDR3 amino acids: CASSVTGKNSYEQYF. CDR3 DNA sequence: TGTGCCAGCAGCGTCACAGGGAAAAACTCCTACGAGCAGTACTTC.